This T cell receptor beta chain emerged from a study of glioma-infiltrating T cells. Findings and limits, study-wide: Gliomas, especially low-grade, showed above-expected tissue-blood divergence; non-neoplastic patients showed below. Only very few CDR3 sequences appeared in both tissue and blood.

V was pared by 1 base and J by 4 bases, with 7 bases between. Germline CDR1 is LGHDT and CDR2 is YNNKEL (reference sequence). The CDR3 totals 14 residues. The sample holds many counts of this clonotype. Its specificity is unknown. Using RNA template, CDR3s of TCR alpha and beta were amplified with iRepertoire arm-PCR. Tissue mRNA or PBMC total RNA, roughly 85-450 ng, went into one-step reverse transcription and amplification. TCRdb re-called the multiplex PCR reads through MiXCR, storing one row per CDR3 protein. The sample has approximately 110,000 distinct CDR3 sequences; roughly 24% are singletons. This clonotype was obtained from a human donor with low-grade glioma or glioblastoma, undergoing nonglioma brain surgery, or in good health (not recorded which). The sequenced sample consisted of glioma tissue, nonneoplastic brain tissue, or PBMCs (not recorded which). This chain joins TRBV3-1 and TRBJ2-2; D call uncertain. DNA of the CDR3: TGTGCCAGCAGCCAAGGACCGGCCACCGGGGAGCTGTTTTTT. Protein: CASSQGPATGELFF.